Included here is one T cell receptor (beta chain) sequence, with context. The antigen this receptor binds is unknown. No base-level quality is on record; no much larger clone is a single base apart. The protocol used for the library was the immunoSEQ multiplex PCR assay. In the original analysis: A statistical classification framework was built to diagnose cytomegalovirus status from the catalog of TCR beta chain sequences. Imported from immuneACCESS, the table was reduced by TCRdb to in-frame sequences with V and J called. These copies leave out some clones; in studies compared against another copy, an unresolved V gene accounts for under half, and the cause of the remainder is not known. That table is the source of V, J and clone size, and D and trimming were worked out from the DNA. Counted in this sample were 71,000 or so clones; about 94% of them appeared once. The ten most abundant clones make up approximately 1.5% of the sample.

This specimen belongs to a study of cytomegalovirus exposure and HLA in healthy donors (dated by TCRdb to about 2017). Regarding the complete study: According to a later analysis, one platform produced both the 120 validation repertoires and the roughly 640 repertoires of the first cohort. The study was designed to test whether signatures of past pathogen exposure could be identified by cataloging public T cell receptors. Besides the first cohort of roughly 700 subjects, a separate validation cohort made up of around 120 different subjects was used. The study combined high-throughput TCR immunosequencing, statistical association of individual TCRs with disease status, and machine learning to predict cytomegalovirus infection status.

V sheds 5 bases and J sheds 3 bases, leaving 7 bases between their ends. The CDR3 goes from the cysteine to the phenylalanine over 12 residues. Left in the record is the CDR3 DNA by itself, 36 bases read in frame from the first base. The germline V gene encodes CDR1 SGHNT and CDR2 YENEEA. The donors were included in the validation cohort of over a hundred subjects, a group kept apart from the roughly 680-subject first cohort. The investigation overall reported the following: Subsequent analysis determined that TCRs grouped into clusters in the first cohort also showed a tendency toward co-occurrence across the roughly 120 validation repertoires, and 85% to 95% of cluster scores exceeded 0. The authors suggested that the approach could potentially be generalized to other disease states and immunological phenotypes. The classifier was reported to diagnose cytomegalovirus status with high specificity and sensitivity in both the original cohort and the validation cohort. Across donors, most TCR sequences were observed very rarely, whereas some public TCRs were present in many individuals. All 120 or so repertoires were used to score co-occurrence in the validation cohort in a later analysis, because that analysis had no HLA typing for the cohort. In vitro tests confirmed that a few of the cytomegalovirus-associated TCR beta chains recognize cytomegalovirus antigens. A total of about 150 TCR beta chains were listed by the study as associated with cytomegalovirus.

The sequence joins TRBV11-3 to TRBJ1-1; the D gene is perhaps TRBD1, on 5 matching bases. The sample was PBMCs. The TCR comes from a man in his late teens or twenties in good health and CMV-seropositive. The bases read TGTGCCAGCAGCCGGGACTACACTGAAGCTTTCTTT. Translated, this gives CASSRDYTEAFF.